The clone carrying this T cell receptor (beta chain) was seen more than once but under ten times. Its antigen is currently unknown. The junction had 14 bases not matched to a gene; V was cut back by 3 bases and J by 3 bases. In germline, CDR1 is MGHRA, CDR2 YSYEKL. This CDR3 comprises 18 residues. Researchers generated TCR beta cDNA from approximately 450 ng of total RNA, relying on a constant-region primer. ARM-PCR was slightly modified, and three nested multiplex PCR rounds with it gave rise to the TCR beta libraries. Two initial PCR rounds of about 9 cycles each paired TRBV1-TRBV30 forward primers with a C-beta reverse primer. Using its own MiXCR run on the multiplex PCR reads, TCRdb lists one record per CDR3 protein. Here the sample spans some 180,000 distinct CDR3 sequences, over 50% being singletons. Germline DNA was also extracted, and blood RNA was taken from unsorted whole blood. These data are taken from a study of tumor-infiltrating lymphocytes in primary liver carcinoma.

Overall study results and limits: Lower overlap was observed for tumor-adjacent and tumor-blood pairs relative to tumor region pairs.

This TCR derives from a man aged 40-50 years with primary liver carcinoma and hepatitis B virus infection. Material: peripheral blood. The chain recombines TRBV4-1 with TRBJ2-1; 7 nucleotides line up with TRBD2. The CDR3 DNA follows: TGCGCCAGCAGCCATCCTCCTGGGGGGAGGGCAATCTACAATGAGCAGTTCTTC. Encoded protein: CASSHPPGGRAIYNEQFF.